Each of the 14 T cell receptor beta chains below was sequenced from the same sample in a study of T-cell memory formation after mild COVID-19. TCRdb used MiXCR to reprocess the 5' RACE reads, holding one entry per CDR3 protein. The sample yields nearly 200,000 distinct CDR3 sequences, approximately 20% seen once. Sequenced sample: PBMCs or a T cell subset sorted from them (not recorded which). These receptors all stem from an adult woman who had mild COVID-19 (a few samples of this study predate the infection). Cell type and time point are not known.

This clonotype has more than one count but fewer than ten. The J gene is TRBJ2-2, the V gene TRBV7-9; TRBD2 matches at 13 bases. V lost 5 bases and J lost 3; bases outside the gene matches: 9. CDR1 and CDR2 from the germline V gene are SEHNR and FQNEAQ (reference sequence). CDR3 length equals 18 residues. This CDR3 reads CASSPGLAGVSYTGELFF. DNA of the CDR3: TGTGCCAGCAGCCCTGGACTAGCGGGGGTGTCGTACACCGGGGAGCTGTTTTTT.

This clonotype was observed a few times. The chain links TRBV7-6 to TRBJ1-3; D perhaps matches TRBD1 (6 bases). CDR3 size: 15 residues. V dropped 5 bases and J dropped 4 bases, with 15 bases sitting between them. CDR1 is SGHVS and CDR2 is FNYEAQ in the germline V gene. Here the CDR3 DNA reads TGTGCCAGCAGCCCCATTAGAGGGGGAGGAAACACCATATATTTT. As protein: CASSPIRGGGNTIYF.

This chain uses TRBV18 with TRBJ2-7; no clear D gene. The CDR3 extends over 13 amino acids. Germline V gene data show CDR1 as KGHSH and CDR2 as LQKENI. V was trimmed by 3 bases and J by 0 bases, leaving 6 bases between them. The chain's CDR3 is CASSPPSSYEQYF. CDR3 DNA sequence: TGTGCCAGCTCACCTCCAAGCTCCTACGAGCAGTACTTC.

This clonotype has just a few counts. This chain links TRBV27 with TRBJ1-1; D is ambiguous. The CDR3 spans 14 residues. In germline, CDR1 is MNHEY, CDR2 SMNVEV (reference sequence). Trimming removed 2 bases at V and 5 bases at J, with 12 bases between. CDR3 sequence: CASSLIPGKTEAFF. The DNA of the CDR3 is TGTGCCAGCAGTTTAATTCCGGGTAAAACTGAAGCTTTCTTT.

A few counts support this clonotype. The chain joins TRBV29-1 to TRBJ1-2, with 8 bases fitting TRBD1. This CDR3 has 13 residues. Germline CDR1 is SQVTM and CDR2 is ANQGSEA. After removal of 6 bases from V and 5 bases from J, the junction contained 8 bases not matched to a gene. The CDR3 coding sequence is TGCAGCGTGAGACAGGGGCTGGATTATGGCTACACCTTC. It is translated as CSVRQGLDYGYTF.

This clonotype was counted many times. The chain uses TRBV5-5 and TRBJ1-4, with D maybe TRBD1 (5 bases). Trimming stripped 4 bases from V and 3 bases from J, with 13 bases between. Per the germline V gene, CDR1 is SGHKS and CDR2 is YYEKEE (reference sequence). The length of the CDR3 is 15 residues. The CDR3 sequence is CASSAGGVSNEKLFF. The CDR3 DNA is TGTGCCAGCAGCGCCGGGGGGGTTTCTAATGAAAAACTGTTTTTT.

The table lists this clonotype with a few counts. This chain links TRBV7-9 with TRBJ1-1, with unresolved D. V dropped 1 base and J dropped 8 bases, with 11 bases sitting between them. Germline values: CDR1 SEHNR, CDR2 FQNEAQ (reference sequence). CDR3 length: 13 residues. The CDR3 DNA reads TGTGCCAGCAGCTTAGTAAGCCCAAACGAAGCTTTCTTT. Protein product: CASSLVSPNEAFF. The full variable domain, with the rest looked up from reference TRBV7-9 and TRBJ1-1, is DTGVSQNPRHKITKRGQNVTFRCDPISEHNRLYWYRQTLGQGPEFLTYFQNEAQLEKSRLLSDRFSAERPKGSFSTLEIQRTEQGDSAMYLCASSLVSPNEAFFGQGTRLTVV.

Written as DNA, the CDR3 is TGTGCCAGCAGTCCAAGGACAGGGGCGCACGAGCAGTACTTC. Encoded protein: CASSPRTGAHEQYF. The chain uses TRBV6-1 and TRBJ2-7; 9 nucleotides match TRBD1. The J segment lost 5 bases and the V segment lost 5 bases, leaving 7 bases of the junction unmatched. CDR1 is MNHNS and CDR2 is SASEGT in the germline V gene. The CDR3 runs to 14 residues.

The chain recombines TRBV3-1 with TRBJ1-5; 8 nucleotides align to TRBD1. Losses at the gene ends were 0 bases for V and 7 bases for J; bases not matched to a gene: 8. Germline V gives CDR1 LGHDT, CDR2 YNNKEL (reference sequence). The CDR3 is 16 residues long. The CDR3 sequence is CASSQEGRGRGQPQHF. CDR3 in DNA: TGTGCCAGCAGCCAAGAAGGCAGGGGGCGGGGGCAGCCCCAGCATTTT.

The chain is built from TRBV25-1 and TRBJ2-7, with a tentative D call TRBD2 (6 bases). Germline CDR1 is MGHDK and CDR2 is SYGVNS. The V end was cut by 8 bases, the J end by 7 bases, with 18 bases between. The CDR3 consists of 13 residues. CDR3: CASAGRDFREQYF. In nucleotides, the CDR3 is TGTGCCAGCGCGGGCCGGGACTTCAGGGAGCAGTACTTC.

This sequence joins TRBV5-1 and TRBJ1-1; perhaps TRBD1 as D (5 bases). CDR3 length: 16 amino acids. Looked up from germline, CDR1 is SGHRS and CDR2 is YFSETQ. V lost 1 base and J lost 5, with 18 bases in between. CDR3 nucleotide sequence: TGCGCCAGCAGCTTGAGTTCGACAGAAAGATGGACTGAAGCTTTCTTT. This encodes CASSLSSTERWTEAFF.

This clonotype has more than one count but fewer than ten. The chain carries TRBV18 and TRBJ1-1; D may be TRBD1 (6 bases). CDR1 and CDR2 (germline): KGHSH, LQKENI. Between the trimmed V and J ends, which lost 6 bases and 5 bases, there was a span of 16 bases. The CDR3 is 14 amino acids. CDR3 residues: CASSPSRGGTEAFF. The CDR3 DNA reads TGTGCCAGCTCCCCCTCCAGGGGAGGGACTGAAGCTTTCTTT.

This clonotype was seen only a few times. The J gene is TRBJ2-2, the V gene TRBV7-9, with 9 bases lining up with TRBD2. There are 13 residues in the CDR3. Germline loops: CDR1 SEHNR, CDR2 FQNEAQ (reference sequence). V gave up 6 bases and J gave up 7 bases; unmatched junction bases: 3. The CDR3 is CASRDSGSGELFF. The CDR3, as DNA: TGTGCCAGCAGGGATAGCGGGAGCGGGGAGCTGTTTTTT.

This clonotype was observed a handful of times. The V gene is TRBV6-5, the J gene TRBJ2-5; 8 nucleotides match TRBD1. V gave up 2 bases and J gave up 5 bases; unmatched junction bases: 10. The CDR3 has 16 amino acids. Per germline, CDR1 MNHEY and CDR2 SVGAGI. This CDR3 is CASSYLGQGGWETQYF. DNA of the CDR3: TGTGCCAGCAGTTACCTCGGACAGGGCGGATGGGAGACCCAGTACTTC.